A single sample is the source of the 3 T cell receptor beta chains below, sequenced in a study of blood T cell repertoires in COVID-19. Repertoires were generated with immunoSEQ multiplex PCR, while TCRdb's copy carries only in-frame clones and drops some. Of under 150,000 clones in the sample, 75% to 90% were seen once. The sequencing sample was made of peripheral blood. The receptors here all came from a human donor in a cohort sampled during active COVID-19.

This clone was detected only once. This chain links TRBV27 with TRBJ1-5; D unclear. There are 16 residues in the CDR3. Trimming took 5 bases from V and 3 from J, leaving 17 bases between them. The germline gives CDR1 MNHEY, CDR2 SMNVEV (reference sequence). The CDR3: CASSPSGGSDNQPQHF. The CDR3 nucleotides read TGTGCCAGCAGTCCGAGTGGTGGTTCTGACAATCAGCCCCAGCATTTT.

J is TRBJ2-1 and V is TRBV29-1, with 11 positions matching TRBD2. The length of the CDR3 is 13 residues. CDR1 and CDR2 (germline): SQVTM, ANQGSEA. The ends lost 6 bases at V and 7 bases at J; junction bases unmatched: 5. CDR3 protein: CSVVLAGENEQFF. CDR3 in DNA: TGCAGCGTGGTACTAGCGGGAGAGAATGAGCAGTTCTTC.

The V call is TRBV5-4, the J call TRBJ2-3, with a weak D call TRBD1 (6 bases). The CDR3 is 14 residues long. V lost 4 bases, J lost 4 bases, and 13 bases lay in between. CDR1 SGHNT and CDR2 YYREEE come from the germline V gene (reference sequence). The CDR3 coding sequence is TGTGCCAGCAGCCTACAGGGATGGCCAGATACGCAGTATTTT. Amino acid sequence: CASSLQGWPDTQYF. Full variable domain (outside the CDR3, taken from reference TRBV5-4 and TRBJ2-3): ETGVTQSPTHLIKTRGQQVTLRCSSQSGHNTVSWYQQALGQGPQFIFQYYREEENGRGNFPPRFSGLQFPNYSSELNVNALELDDSALYLCASSLQGWPDTQYFGPGTRLTVL.